This record covers a single T cell receptor (beta chain). The source of the sample is a study of blood T cell repertoires in COVID-19. As originally analysed: Cell counts per sample came from amplifying reference gene primers. The repertoire was sequenced with immunoSEQ multiplex PCR; TCRdb's copy has only in-frame clones and lacks some. D and trimming come from the DNA, and the V and J calls and clone size come from that table. Among tens of thousands of clones listed, around 81% were seen once. Germline V gene sequence: CDR1 SGHTA, CDR2 FQGNSA. V was trimmed by 7 bases and J by 6 bases, leaving 10 bases between them. The CDR3 is 12 amino acids.

This receptor was identified in a woman older than 75 with active or convalescent COVID-19. Sequenced: peripheral blood. J is TRBJ2-1 and V is TRBV7-2; D unresolved. CDR3 sequence (DNA): TGTGCCAGCACCCAAAACAGCAATGAGCAGTTCTTC. As protein: CASTQNSNEQFF.